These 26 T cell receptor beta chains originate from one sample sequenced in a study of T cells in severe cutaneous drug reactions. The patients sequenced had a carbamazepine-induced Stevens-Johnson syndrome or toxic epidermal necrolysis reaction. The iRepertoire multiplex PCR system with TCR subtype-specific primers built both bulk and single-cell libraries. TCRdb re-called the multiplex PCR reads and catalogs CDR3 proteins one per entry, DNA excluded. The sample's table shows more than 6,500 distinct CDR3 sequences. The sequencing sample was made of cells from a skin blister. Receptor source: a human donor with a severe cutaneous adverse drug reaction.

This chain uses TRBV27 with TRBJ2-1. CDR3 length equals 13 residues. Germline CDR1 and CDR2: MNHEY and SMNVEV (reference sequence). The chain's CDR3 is CASSSNPYNEQFF.

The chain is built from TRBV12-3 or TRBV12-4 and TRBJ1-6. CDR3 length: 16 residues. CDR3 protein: CASSLGRGSYNSPLHF.

The CDR3 region is CASSLGTSGYEQYF. The chain uses TRBV27 and TRBJ2-7; TCRdb's D gene call, TRBD2, goes unchecked for lack of DNA. This CDR3 is 14 amino acids long. Germline assignment: CDR1 MNHEY and CDR2 SMNVEV (reference sequence).

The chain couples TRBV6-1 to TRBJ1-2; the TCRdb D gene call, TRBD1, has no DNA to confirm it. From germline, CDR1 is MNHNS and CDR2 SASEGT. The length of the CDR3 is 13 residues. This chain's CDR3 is CASRITGHYGYTF.

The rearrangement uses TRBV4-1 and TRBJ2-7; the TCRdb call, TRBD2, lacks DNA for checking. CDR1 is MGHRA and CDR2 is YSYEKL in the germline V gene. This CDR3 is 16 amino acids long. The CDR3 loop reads CASSKGPSGVSYEQYF.

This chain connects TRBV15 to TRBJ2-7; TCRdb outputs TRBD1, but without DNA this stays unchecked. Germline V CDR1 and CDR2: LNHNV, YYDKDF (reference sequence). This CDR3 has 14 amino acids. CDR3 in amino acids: CATSRATTGYEQYF.

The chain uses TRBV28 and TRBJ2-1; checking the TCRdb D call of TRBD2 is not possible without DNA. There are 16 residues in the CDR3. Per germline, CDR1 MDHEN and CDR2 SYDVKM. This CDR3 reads CASSFPGSSGRNEQFF.

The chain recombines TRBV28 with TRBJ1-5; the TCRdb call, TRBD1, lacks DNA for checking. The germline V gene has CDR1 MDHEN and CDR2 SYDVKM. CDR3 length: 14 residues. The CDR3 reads CASSARQGYQPQHF.

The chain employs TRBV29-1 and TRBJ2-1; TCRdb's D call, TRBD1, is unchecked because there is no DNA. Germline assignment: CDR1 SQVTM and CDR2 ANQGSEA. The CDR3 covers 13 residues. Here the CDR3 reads CSVTGQGWNEQFF.

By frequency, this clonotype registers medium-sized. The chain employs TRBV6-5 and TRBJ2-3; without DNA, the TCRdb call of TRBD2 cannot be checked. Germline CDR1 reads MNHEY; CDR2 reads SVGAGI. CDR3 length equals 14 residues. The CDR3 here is CASAVAGGEDTQYF.

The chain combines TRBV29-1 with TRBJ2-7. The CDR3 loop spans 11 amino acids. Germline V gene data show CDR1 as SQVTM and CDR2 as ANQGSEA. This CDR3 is CSVEASYEQYF.

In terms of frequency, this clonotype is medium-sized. Here the CDR3 reads CASSLEIFGLSDTQYF. The J gene is TRBJ2-3, the V gene TRBV11-2. The CDR3 has 16 residues. CDR1 and CDR2 (germline): SGHAT, FQNNGV.

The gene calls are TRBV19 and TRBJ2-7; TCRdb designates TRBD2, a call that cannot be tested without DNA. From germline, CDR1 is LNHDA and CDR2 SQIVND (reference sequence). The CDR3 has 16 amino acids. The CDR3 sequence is CASSALGGLAGVEQYF.

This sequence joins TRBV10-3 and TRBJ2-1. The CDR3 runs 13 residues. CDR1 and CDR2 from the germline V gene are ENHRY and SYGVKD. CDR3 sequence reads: CAIGEGSYNEQFF.

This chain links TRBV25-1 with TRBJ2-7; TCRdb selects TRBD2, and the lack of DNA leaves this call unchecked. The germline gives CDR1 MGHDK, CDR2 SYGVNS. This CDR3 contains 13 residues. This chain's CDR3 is CASSDGSSRGKYF.

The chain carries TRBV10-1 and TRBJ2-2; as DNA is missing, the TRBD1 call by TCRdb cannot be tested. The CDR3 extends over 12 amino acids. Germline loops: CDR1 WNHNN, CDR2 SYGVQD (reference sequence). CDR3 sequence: CASTDRAGELFF.

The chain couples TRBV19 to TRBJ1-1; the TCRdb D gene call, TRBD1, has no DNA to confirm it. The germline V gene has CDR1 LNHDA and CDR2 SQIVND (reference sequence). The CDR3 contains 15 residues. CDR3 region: CASSDGQGWYTEAFF. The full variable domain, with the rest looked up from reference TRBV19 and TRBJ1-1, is DGGITQSPKYLFRKEGQNVTLSCEQNLNHDAMYWYRQDPGQGLRLIYYSQIVNDFQKGDIAEGYSVSREKKESFPLTVTSAQKNPTAFYLCASSDGQGWYTEAFFGQGTRLTVV.

The chain's CDR3 is CASSLGLQSSYEQYF. V usage is TRBV13 and J usage is TRBJ2-7. CDR1 is PRHDT and CDR2 is FYEKMQ in the germline V gene (reference sequence). The CDR3 totals 15 residues.

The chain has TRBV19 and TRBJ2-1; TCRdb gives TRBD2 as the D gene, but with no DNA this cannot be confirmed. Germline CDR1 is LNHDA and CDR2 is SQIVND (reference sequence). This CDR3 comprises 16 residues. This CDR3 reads CASSQVAGGPYNEQFF.

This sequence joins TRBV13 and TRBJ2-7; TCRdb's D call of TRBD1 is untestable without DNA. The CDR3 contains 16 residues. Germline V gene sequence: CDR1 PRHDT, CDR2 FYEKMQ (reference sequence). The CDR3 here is CASSSAGSRPAYEQYF.

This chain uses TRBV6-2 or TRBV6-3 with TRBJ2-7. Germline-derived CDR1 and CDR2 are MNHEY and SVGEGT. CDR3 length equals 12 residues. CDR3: CASSYDRREQYF.

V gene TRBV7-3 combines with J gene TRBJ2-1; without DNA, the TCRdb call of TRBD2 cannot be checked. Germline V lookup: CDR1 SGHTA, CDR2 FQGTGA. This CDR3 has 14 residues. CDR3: CASSLIGGGNEQFF.

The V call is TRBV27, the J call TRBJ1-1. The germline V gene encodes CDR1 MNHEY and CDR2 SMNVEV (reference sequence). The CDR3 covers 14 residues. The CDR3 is CASSWRPMNTEAFF.

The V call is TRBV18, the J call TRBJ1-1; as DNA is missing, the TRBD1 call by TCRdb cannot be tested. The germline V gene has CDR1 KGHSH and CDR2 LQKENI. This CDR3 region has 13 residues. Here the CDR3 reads CASSPDEGSEAFF. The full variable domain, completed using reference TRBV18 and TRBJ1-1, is NAGVMQNPRHLVRRRGQEARLRCSPMKGHSHVYWYRQLPEEGLKFMVYLQKENIIDESGMPKERFSAEFPKEGPSILRIQQVVRGDSAAYFCASSPDEGSEAFFGQGTRLTVV.

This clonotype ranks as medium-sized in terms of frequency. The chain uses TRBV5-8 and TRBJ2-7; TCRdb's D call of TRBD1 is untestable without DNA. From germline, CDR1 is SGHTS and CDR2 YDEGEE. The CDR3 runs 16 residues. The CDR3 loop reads CASSLAYRGDNYEQYF.

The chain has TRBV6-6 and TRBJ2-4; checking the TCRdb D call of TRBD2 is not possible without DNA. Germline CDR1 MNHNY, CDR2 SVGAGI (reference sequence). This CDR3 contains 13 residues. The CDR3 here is CATLSKAKNIQYF.